This TCR beta chain was obtained from a study of CD8 T cells in Susac syndrome. RNA, at roughly 0.45 to 1 ug, was reverse transcribed with random hexamers. Amplification of TCR beta CDR3 by immunoSEQ multiplex PCR spanned 54 Vbeta and 13 Jbeta. TCRdb passed the immunoSEQ multiplex PCR reads through MiXCR, listing each CDR3 protein once. The top ten clones hold roughly 0.07% of a sample with hundreds of thousands of distinct CDR3 sequences, roughly 93% of them seen once. Germline V gene lookup returns CDR1 DFQATT and CDR2 SNEGSKA (reference sequence). Germline trimming cut 4 bases from V and 10 bases from J; bases unmatched to any gene: 6. CDR3 size: 12 residues. High-throughput TCR beta sequencing covered peripheral CD8+ and CD4+ T cells. Treatment-naive patients with stable or active relapsing-remitting disease were the multiple sclerosis controls. Negative isolation yielded the CD8+ and CD4+ T cells, while FACS enriched the TEMRA cells.

The material sequenced was CD4+ T cells from PBMCs. The source of this sequence is a human donor with multiple sclerosis. The chain carries TRBV20-1 and TRBJ2-1; TRBD2 matches 8 bases. CDR3 sequence (DNA): TGCAGTGCTACTTCGGGGGGGCGGGAGCAGTTCTTC. Its protein is CSATSGGREQFF.